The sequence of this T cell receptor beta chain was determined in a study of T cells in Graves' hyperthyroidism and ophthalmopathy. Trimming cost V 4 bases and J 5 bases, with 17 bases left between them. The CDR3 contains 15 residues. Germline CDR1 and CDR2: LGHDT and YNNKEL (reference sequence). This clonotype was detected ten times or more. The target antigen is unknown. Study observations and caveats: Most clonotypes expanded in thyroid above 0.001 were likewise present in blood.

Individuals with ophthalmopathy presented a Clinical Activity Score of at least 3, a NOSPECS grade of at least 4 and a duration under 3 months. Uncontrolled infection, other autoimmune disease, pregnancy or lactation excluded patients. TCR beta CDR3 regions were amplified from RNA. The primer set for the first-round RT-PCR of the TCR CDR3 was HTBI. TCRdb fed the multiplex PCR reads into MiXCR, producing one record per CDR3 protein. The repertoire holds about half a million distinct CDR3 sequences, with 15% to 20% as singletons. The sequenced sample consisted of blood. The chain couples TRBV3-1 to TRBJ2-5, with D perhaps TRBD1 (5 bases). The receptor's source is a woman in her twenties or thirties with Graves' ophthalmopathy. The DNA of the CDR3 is TGTGCCAGCAGCCCAGCGAACAGGTTAGAGGAGACCCAGTACTTC. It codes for CASSPANRLEETQYF.